These T cell receptor beta chains were read from a single sample in a study of stem cell transplantation in POMP-related autoinflammatory disease. Sequencing used immunoSEQ multiplex PCR; TCRdb keeps in-frame clones, though not all of them. The sample includes tens of thousands of clones, roughly 90% of them seen just once. Material: CD4+ T cells from PBMCs, obtained after stem cell transplantation. The source of these receptors is a human patient with POMP-related autoinflammation and immune dysregulation (PRAID). The graft donor may have given rise to some T cells. CDR3s include the opening cysteine and the closing phenylalanine or tryptophan. The order of the fields is D gene, clone size, J gene, V gene, CDR3 protein, CDR3 DNA. A D gene is named only where the DNA matches it firmly. Clone sizes are given selectively: once, few, many, or a class where the clone is expanded.

.,.,TRBJ2-1,TRBV19,CASSARGRTQSYNEQFF,TGTGCCAGTAGTGCTAGGGGCCGGACCCAATCCTACAATGAGCAGTTCTTC
TRBD1,.,TRBJ2-3,TRBV28,CASSPGGTQYF,TGTGCCAGCAGCCCAGGGGGTACGCAGTATTTT
.,.,TRBJ2-3,TRBV14,CASSLHRARNTDTQYF,TGTGCCAGCAGCCTGCACAGGGCTAGAAACACAGATACGCAGTATTTT
.,.,TRBJ2-3,TRBV18,CASSPPWVQDTQYF,TGTGCCAGCTCACCACCGTGGGTTCAAGATACGCAGTATTTT
.,.,TRBJ2-2,TRBV18,CASSYAGAGNTGELFF,TGTGCCAGCTCGTACGCAGGCGCCGGGAACACCGGGGAGCTGTTTTTT
.,.,TRBJ2-5,TRBV7-2,CASSLDRDTQYF,TGTGCCAGCAGCTTGGACCGGGATACCCAGTACTTC
.,.,TRBJ1-4,TRBV5-1,CASSPTQAATNEKLFF,TGCGCCAGCAGCCCGACACAGGCCGCAACTAATGAAAAACTGTTTTTT
TRBD1,.,TRBJ1-2,TRBV6-5,CASSYGGTGSNYGYTF,TGTGCCAGCAGTTACGGGGGGACAGGGTCGAACTATGGCTACACCTTC
.,.,TRBJ1-5,TRBV2,CASSYSGQYSNQPQHF,TGTGCCAGCAGTTACTCCGGACAGTATAGCAATCAGCCCCAGCATTTT
TRBD2,.,TRBJ2-7,TRBV19,CASSSSSGSRDEQYF,TGTGCCAGTAGTAGCTCTAGCGGGAGCCGGGACGAGCAGTACTTC
.,once,TRBJ2-7,TRBV28,CASRDEREQYF,TGTGCCAGCAGGGACGAAAGGGAGCAGTACTTC
TRBD2,.,TRBJ2-7,TRBV30,CAWSANPGGAYEQYF,TGTGCCTGGAGTGCCAACCCGGGGGGGGCCTACGAGCAGTACTTC
TRBD1,few,TRBJ1-2,TRBV29-1,CSTWTGYGYTF,TGCAGCACCTGGACAGGCTATGGCTACACCTTC
.,.,TRBJ2-5,TRBV3-1/TRBV3-2,CASSRVETQYF,TGTGCCAGCAGCCGGGTAGAGACCCAGTACTTC
TRBD2,.,TRBJ2-2,TRBV5-4,CASRGTSVGTGELFF,TGTGCCAGCAGGGGGACTAGCGTGGGCACCGGGGAGCTGTTTTTT
.,.,TRBJ2-5,TRBV21-1,CASSILDRGRRETQYF,TGTGCCAGCAGCATCCTGGACAGGGGGCGCCGGGAGACCCAGTACTTC
.,.,TRBJ2-4,TRBV3-1/TRBV3-2,CASSHGAGLLSDIQYF,TGTGCCAGCAGCCACGGGGCGGGGCTCTTGTCGGACATTCAGTACTTC
.,.,TRBJ1-4,TRBV6-5,CASRSGRENEKLFF,TGTGCCAGCAGATCAGGGCGGGAGAATGAAAAACTGTTTTTT
.,.,TRBJ1-4,TRBV4-2,CASSPRTEELFF,TGTGCCAGCAGCCCCCGGACAGAAGAACTGTTTTTT
.,.,TRBJ2-5,TRBV6-5,CASSSRGVTQYF,TGTGCCAGCAGTTCCAGGGGTGTGACCCAGTACTTC
.,.,TRBJ2-3,TRBV10-2,CASSRFSLTAGTDTQYF,TGCGCCAGCAGCCGATTTTCCTTGACTGCCGGCACAGATACGCAGTATTTT
TRBD1,.,TRBJ1-2,TRBV28,CASSRDRGYGYTF,TGTGCCAGCAGCAGGGACAGGGGCTATGGCTACACCTTC
TRBD1,.,TRBJ2-3,TRBV5-1,CASSFRDSNTDTQYF,TGCGCCAGCAGCTTCCGGGACAGCAACACAGATACGCAGTATTTT
.,.,TRBJ2-5,TRBV5-1,CASSLVPAETQYF,TGCGCCAGCAGCTTGGTGCCCGCTGAGACCCAGTACTTC
.,once,TRBJ1-1,TRBV27,CASTTGWGPHTEAFF,TGTGCCAGCACAACCGGGTGGGGCCCCCACACTGAAGCTTTCTTT
TRBD1,.,TRBJ2-7,TRBV10-1,CASSAGQGVPYEQYF,TGCGCCAGCAGTGCAGGACAGGGAGTCCCCTACGAGCAGTACTTC
TRBD2,.,TRBJ2-1,TRBV5-6,CASSPGLAGGDEQFF,TGTGCCAGCAGCCCGGGACTAGCGGGAGGAGATGAGCAGTTCTTC
.,.,TRBJ2-2,TRBV28,CASSRLSPGELFF,TGTGCCAGCAGCCGACTGTCACCCGGGGAGCTGTTTTTT
.,once,TRBJ1-5,TRBV2,CASSEGRYEESNQPQHF,TGTGCCAGCAGTGAAGGACGGTATGAGGAGAGCAATCAGCCCCAGCATTTT
TRBD2,.,TRBJ2-3,TRBV11-3,CASSLGTSGRDTQYF,TGTGCCAGCAGCTTAGGGACTAGCGGGAGAGATACGCAGTATTTT
TRBD2,.,TRBJ2-1,TRBV7-2,CASSSSGSEQFF,TGTGCCAGCAGCTCTAGCGGGAGTGAGCAGTTCTTC
.,.,TRBJ1-1,TRBV5-1,CASSSTRGGNSLGNTEAFF,TGCGCCAGCAGCTCGACTAGGGGTGGCAATTCCCTAGGAAACACTGAAGCTTTCTTT
TRBD1,.,TRBJ1-6,TRBV5-6,CASSFYRGLNNSPLHF,TGTGCCAGCAGCTTCTACAGGGGGCTAAATAATTCACCCCTCCACTTT
TRBD1,.,TRBJ2-6,TRBV30,CAWSVGTAVSGANVLTF,TGTGCCTGGAGTGTTGGGACAGCCGTCTCTGGGGCCAACGTCCTGACTTTC
.,.,TRBJ2-3,TRBV25-1,CASTDDFKGDTQYF,TGTGCCAGCACCGACGACTTCAAGGGGGATACGCAGTATTTT
.,.,TRBJ2-2,TRBV2,CASNIDTGELFF,TGTGCCAGCAACATCGACACCGGGGAGCTGTTTTTT
.,.,TRBJ2-3,TRBV19,CASSNPGRRTDTQYF,TGTGCCAGTAGTAATCCGGGACGGAGGACAGATACGCAGTATTTT
TRBD1,.,TRBJ2-2,TRBV5-1,CASSIRTGGIGAGELFF,TGCGCCAGCAGCATACGTACAGGGGGAATTGGGGCCGGGGAGCTGTTTTTT
.,.,TRBJ2-7,TRBV7-5,CARSPLGQGADEQYF,TGTGCCAGAAGCCCCCTCGGACAGGGGGCCGACGAGCAGTACTTC
TRBD1,once,TRBJ1-3,TRBV2,CASSQQGRRNTIYF,TGTGCCAGCAGCCAACAGGGGCGACGAAACACCATATATTTT
TRBD1,once,TRBJ1-3,TRBV5-1,CASSRDRGNTIYF,TGCGCCAGCAGCAGGGACAGGGGAAACACCATATATTTT
TRBD2,.,TRBJ2-5,TRBV10-1,CASSTGTSRETQYF,TGCGCCAGCAGTACTGGGACTAGCCGGGAGACCCAGTACTTC
.,.,TRBJ1-2,TRBV19,CASTKRDGNYGYTF,TGTGCCAGTACCAAGAGGGACGGTAACTATGGCTACACCTTC
.,.,TRBJ2-1,TRBV4-1,CASSQEGGRTQFF,TGCGCCAGCAGCCAAGAAGGGGGGCGGACCCAGTTCTTC
TRBD2,.,TRBJ2-3,TRBV2,CARTSGSTDTQYF,TGTGCCAGGACTAGCGGAAGCACAGATACGCAGTATTTT
.,few,TRBJ1-6,TRBV2,CASSGNNSPLHF,TGTGCCAGCAGTGGCAATAATTCACCCCTCCACTTT
TRBD2,once,TRBJ2-5,TRBV7-3,CASSPKAVGLAGFETQYF,TGTGCCAGCAGCCCAAAGGCGGTGGGACTAGCGGGATTCGAGACCCAGTACTTC
TRBD2,.,TRBJ2-7,TRBV6-5,CARPSGRIPYEQYF,TGTGCCCGACCTAGCGGGAGGATCCCCTACGAGCAGTACTTC
.,.,TRBJ2-5,TRBV6-5,CASSYGQETQYF,TGTGCCAGCAGTTATGGCCAAGAGACCCAGTACTTC
.,once,TRBJ2-5,TRBV5-3,CARSPEGIETQYF,TGTGCCAGAAGCCCCGAGGGTATCGAGACCCAGTACTTC
.,.,TRBJ1-2,TRBV6-1,CASSDLWGLGYTF,TGTGCCAGCAGTGACCTTTGGGGGCTTGGCTACACCTTC
.,.,TRBJ2-1,TRBV3-1/TRBV3-2,CASSRHNKQFF,TGTGCCAGCAGCCGTCACAATAAGCAGTTCTTC
.,.,TRBJ2-1,TRBV9,CASSVGGPYNEQFF,TGTGCCAGCAGCGTAGGGGGCCCATACAATGAGCAGTTCTTC
.,.,TRBJ2-3,TRBV5-1,CASSPREGDTQYF,TGCGCCAGCAGCCCGCGCGAGGGAGATACGCAGTATTTT
.,.,TRBJ1-5,TRBV18,CASSPNLPGANQPQHF,TGTGCCAGCTCACCGAATCTCCCAGGGGCCAATCAGCCCCAGCATTTT
.,.,TRBJ1-2,TRBV5-1,CASSLEKANYGYTF,TGCGCCAGCAGCTTGGAGAAAGCTAACTATGGCTACACCTTC
.,once,TRBJ2-1,TRBV5-1,CASTPWSKRNEQFF,TGCGCCAGCACCCCCTGGAGCAAGAGGAATGAGCAGTTCTTC
.,.,TRBJ2-7,TRBV6-5,CASRKSSSYEQYF,TGTGCCAGCAGAAAATCGAGCTCCTACGAGCAGTACTTC
.,.,TRBJ2-4,TRBV6-5,CASIKGIVAKNIQYF,TGTGCCAGCATCAAAGGAATAGTAGCCAAAAACATTCAGTACTTC